This record covers a single T cell receptor beta chain. The CDR3 end shows no conserved phenylalanine or tryptophan, and so a read error is likely. This sample is drawn from a study of molecular identifiers for immune sequencing clone quantification. The V and J ends lost 5 bases and 2 bases respectively, with 8 bases between them. The CDR3 has 13 amino acids. The germline CDR1 and CDR2 sequences are SEHNR and FQNEAQ (reference sequence). One entry per CDR3 protein results from TCRdb running MiXCR on the PCR reads. The data contain approximately 550,000 distinct CDR3 sequences, about 25% of them singletons.

Material for sequencing was naive CD8+ T cells from blood, with Jurkat cell RNA spiked in. Indicated subset: FACS-sorted CD8+CD4-CCR7+CD45RA+ naive T cells. The gene calls are TRBV7-9 and TRBJ2-3; no definite D call. The TCR comes from a human donor in good health. Some libraries in this study had Jurkat cell RNA spiked in. Here the CDR3 DNA reads TGTGCCAGCAGCAGGGCCAACACAGATACGCAGTATTCT. It codes for CASSRANTDTQYS.